This T cell receptor beta chain was captured in a study of T cell clonality in common variable immunodeficiency. V gave up 4 bases and J gave up 9 bases; unmatched junction bases: 14. Germline V CDR1 and CDR2: SGHRS, YFSETQ. CDR3 size: 17 residues. Libraries were prepared by immunoSEQ multiplex PCR; TCRdb keeps only in-frame clonotypes and omits some of them. This sample has 25,000 to 35,000 clones and no singletons, with about 12% in the ten largest. A word on this clone: Its antigen remains unidentified. Sequencing ends 3 residues short of the CDR3 end; the germline J gene provides the rest.

Points from the study as a whole: TCRbeta clonality was increased in CVID versus healthy controls. CVID subjects shared fewer TCRbeta clones than healthy controls did.

The sample comprised peripheral blood mononuclear cells. This clonotype was sampled from a person aged 18 to 75 in good health. The rearrangement links TRBV5-1 to TRBJ2-1; 12 positions match TRBD2. The CDR3 bases that were read are TGCGCCAGCAGCCCCGGAGGTCCTAGCGGGGGGGCTAGTGAG. The encoded protein is CASSPGGPSGGASE. The full CDR3 protein reads CASSPGGPSGGASEQFF.